This TCR beta chain was obtained from a study of cytomegalovirus exposure and HLA in healthy donors. Study-wide background: A subsequent analysis reported that the roughly 120 validation repertoires were produced on the same platform that had also been used for the 600 to 700 first-cohort repertoires.

General study findings and limits: Cytomegalovirus association was listed for approximately 160 TCR beta chains. Reports showed the classifier diagnosing cytomegalovirus status with high specificity and sensitivity.

This table comes from immunoSEQ multiplex PCR, and its TCRdb copy is limited to in-frame clones, with some not included. The data contain 250,000 to 400,000 clones, 88% of them singletons. With 3 bases clipped from V and 2 bases from J, the junction kept 6 bases outside the gene matches. Germline-derived CDR1 and CDR2 are MNHNS and SASEGT. The CDR3 runs to 15 residues. On this clone itself: Antigen: not known.

This clonotype was sampled from a man under 40 in good health and CMV-seronegative. V gene TRBV6-1 combines with J gene TRBJ1-1; 7 nucleotides line up with TRBD1. The source material was PBMCs. The CDR3 reads CASSDGTELNTEAFF. The DNA for the CDR3 is TGTGCCAGCAGTGACGGGACAGAGCTAAACACTGAAGCTTTCTTT.